This T cell receptor beta chain derives from a study of blood T cell repertoires in COVID-19. In the study overall: T cells, B-cell-depleted T cells, or PBMCs provided the cDNA or gDNA that served as material.

This CDR3 spans 15 amino acids. The V gene's germline CDR1 is LNHDA and CDR2 SQIVND (reference sequence). The V segment lost 2 bases and the J segment 4 bases; nucleotides outside the gene matches: 2. Assay used: immunoSEQ multiplex PCR; TCRdb lists only in-frame clones, some missing. In the table there are about 240,000 clones, approximately 86% of which are singletons. The sequenced material came from PBMCs or T cells enriched from blood (not recorded which). V gene TRBV19 combines with J gene TRBJ1-4; TRBD1 agrees at 9 bases. The sequence came from a woman in her thirties or forties with acute COVID-19. CDR3 sequence (DNA): TGTGCCAGTAGTATATCGACAGGGGGTAATGAAAAACTGTTTTTT. Translating it yields CASSISTGGNEKLFF.